A single sample is the source of the 21 T cell receptor beta chains below, sequenced in a study of a mutant IDH1 vaccine in newly diagnosed glioma. The time point was: week 35, safety follow-up. Every vaccine dose comprised 300 ug of mutant IDH1 20-mer peptide plus topical imiquimod. These receptors' antigens are unknown. The method was immunoSEQ multiplex PCR; TCRdb's version includes in-frame clones alone and lacks a portion of them. The table has over 35,000 clones, about 83% seen once. Sequences were derived from PBMCs, sampled from a glioma patient whose treatment included an IDH1 peptide vaccine. The receptors were sampled from a woman aged 45-65 years with glioma.

The rearrangement joins TRBV7-2 to TRBJ2-3; D is undetermined. Trimming pared 7 bases from V and 7 bases from J, leaving 15 bases between. This CDR3 region has 13 residues. Germline lookup yields CDR1 SGHTA and CDR2 FQGNSA. The CDR3 region is CASTLVVGNTQYF. The CDR3 DNA follows: TGTGCCAGCACCCTAGTAGTAGGAAATACGCAGTATTTT.

The chain recombines TRBV5-1 with TRBJ1-1, with TRBD1 matching over 9 bases. CDR3 length: 17 residues. Germline assignment: CDR1 SGHRS and CDR2 YFSETQ. With 4 bases clipped from V and 0 bases from J, the junction kept 10 bases outside the gene matches. This chain's CDR3 is CASSLGTGRAMNTEAFF. The DNA for the CDR3 is TGCGCCAGCAGCCTTGGGACAGGGAGGGCCATGAACACTGAAGCTTTCTTT.

The chain combines TRBV5-5 with TRBJ1-2; the D is unclear. Trimming took 0 bases from V and 4 from J, leaving 7 bases between them. Per germline, CDR1 SGHKS and CDR2 YYEKEE (reference sequence). The length of the CDR3 is 13 residues. The CDR3 loop is CASSLDGLYGYTF. The DNA for the CDR3 is TGTGCCAGCAGCTTGGACGGCCTCTATGGCTACACCTTC.

The chain employs TRBV7-6 and TRBJ1-1; the match to TRBD1 covers 8 bases. CDR3 length equals 15 residues. Germline CDR1 is SGHVS and CDR2 is FNYEAQ. The ends lost 2 bases at V and 1 base at J; junction bases unmatched: 3. The CDR3 nucleotides are TGTGCCAGCAGCTTATTGACAGGGGCGAACACTGAAGCTTTCTTT. Translated: CASSLLTGANTEAFF.

V usage is TRBV9 and J usage is TRBJ1-1; D possibly corresponds to TRBD1 (6 bases). CDR3 length: 12 amino acids. Trimming shortened V by 3 bases and J by 11 bases, and 14 bases separated the two germline ends. Germline assignment: CDR1 SGDLS and CDR2 YYNGEE. Here the CDR3 reads CASSGHQGSAFF. The CDR3 DNA reads TGTGCCAGCAGCGGACATCAGGGGAGTGCTTTCTTT.

This clone was counted only a few times. This rearrangement joins TRBV10-2 to TRBJ2-2, with TRBD2 matching 7 bases. From germline, CDR1 is WSHSY and CDR2 SAAADI. This CDR3 spans 15 amino acids. J lost 2 bases, V lost 8 bases, and 8 bases had no gene match. The CDR3 is CASRFGGDNTGELFF. CDR3 nucleotide sequence: TGCGCCAGCCGCTTTGGGGGGGACAACACCGGGGAGCTGTTTTTT.

The chain carries TRBV27 and TRBJ2-7, with TRBD1 identical over 11 bases. Germline loops: CDR1 MNHEY, CDR2 SMNVEV (reference sequence). The CDR3 extends over 14 amino acids. The J segment lost 4 bases and the V segment lost 4 bases, leaving 3 bases of the junction unmatched. The chain's CDR3 is CASSSGTGGYEQYF. In DNA, the CDR3 is TGTGCCAGCAGTTCCGGGACAGGGGGATACGAGCAGTACTTC.

The V call is TRBV6-5, the J call TRBJ1-4; weak D call: TRBD1 (6 bases). The CDR3 runs 15 residues. V shed 2 bases and J shed 6 bases, with 13 bases lying between them. Germline-derived CDR1 and CDR2 are MNHEY and SVGAGI. CDR3 DNA sequence: TGTGCCAGCAGTTACGGGCAGGGGACCTATGAAAAACTGTTTTTT. This codes for CASSYGQGTYEKLFF.

The CDR3 here is CASSLGVEQYF. Written as DNA, the CDR3 is TGTGCCAGCAGCTTAGGCGTCGAGCAGTACTTC. The V call is TRBV7-9, the J call TRBJ2-7; D call uncertain. V lost 1 base and J 6 bases, leaving 4 bases between the germline ends. The CDR3 spans 11 residues. The germline CDR1 and CDR2 sequences are SEHNR and FQNEAQ (reference sequence).

The chain recombines TRBV5-6 with TRBJ2-3, with D hard to call. Trimming left V 3 bases short and J 2 bases short, with 7 bases between. Germline values: CDR1 SGHDT, CDR2 YYEEEE. This CDR3 is 13 amino acids long. The CDR3 reads CASSSLSTDTQYF. The CDR3 bases are TGTGCCAGCAGCTCGTTATCCACAGATACGCAGTATTTT.

This sequence joins TRBV2 and TRBJ1-2; D perhaps matches TRBD1 (5 bases). Germline lookup yields CDR1 SNHLY and CDR2 FYNNEI. V gave up 7 bases and J gave up 5 bases, with 17 bases separating them. There are 14 residues in the CDR3. CDR3 protein: CASIPADRLYGYTF. The CDR3 DNA reads as TGTGCCAGCATTCCTGCTGACAGACTATATGGCTACACCTTC.

This clone was seen a single time. The V gene is TRBV6-1, the J gene TRBJ2-7, with TRBD1 identical over 8 bases. This CDR3 has 13 residues. V gave up 8 bases and J gave up 0 bases; unmatched junction bases: 3. In germline, CDR1 is MNHNS, CDR2 SASEGT. CDR3 coding DNA: TGTGCCAGCGGGGGGACAGGCTCCTACGAGCAGTACTTC. It translates to CASGGTGSYEQYF.

The chain employs TRBV14 and TRBJ2-6, with D perhaps matching TRBD1 (6 bases). The germline V gene has CDR1 SGHDN and CDR2 FVKESK. V was cut by 4 bases and J by 0 bases, with 19 bases left in between. The CDR3 runs to 19 residues. In DNA form, the CDR3 reads TGTGCCAGCAGCCCGAGGACAGTTCTACAACTCTCTGGGGCCAACGTCCTGACTTTC. This gives the protein CASSPRTVLQLSGANVLTF. The complete variable domain, with remaining parts taken from reference TRBV14 and TRBJ2-6, reads EAGVTQFPSHSVIEKGQTVTLRCDPISGHDNLYWYRRVMGKEIKFLLHFVKESKQDESGMPNNRFLAERTGGTYSTLKVQPAELEDSGVYFCASSPRTVLQLSGANVLTFGAGSRLTVL.

The J gene is TRBJ2-2, the V gene TRBV4-1, with TRBD1 identical over 7 bases. Trimming at V came to 0 bases and at J to 2 bases, leaving 3 bases not matched to a gene. The CDR3 spans 16 residues. Germline V gives CDR1 MGHRA, CDR2 YSYEKL. The CDR3 DNA sequence: TGCGCCAGCAGCCAAGAGGGACAGTCCAACACCGGGGAGCTGTTTTTT. It codes for CASSQEGQSNTGELFF.

The gene calls are TRBV30 and TRBJ1-2; D may be TRBD1 (5 bases). The CDR3 contains 13 residues. CDR1 and CDR2 (germline): GTSNPN, SVGIG (reference sequence). Trimming left V 2 bases short and J 9 bases short, with 16 bases between. Here the CDR3 reads CAWSWGEGASYTF. CDR3 bases: TGTGCCTGGAGTTGGGGGGAAGGCGCCAGCTACACCTTC.

The chain recombines TRBV27 with TRBJ1-4, with 7 positions matching TRBD1. V gave up 5 bases and J gave up 3 bases; unmatched junction bases: 3. CDR1 is MNHEY, CDR2 SMNVEV, per germline (reference sequence). The length of the CDR3 is 14 residues. CDR3: CASSNDRANEKLFF. The CDR3 DNA reads TGTGCCAGCAGTAACGACAGGGCTAATGAAAAACTGTTTTTT.

CDR3 DNA sequence: TGTGCCAGTAGTCCTCAAGATAACTATGGCTACACCTTC. Residues: CASSPQDNYGYTF. The chain joins TRBV19 to TRBJ1-2; D gene uncertain. The germline V gene has CDR1 LNHDA and CDR2 SQIVND (reference sequence). This CDR3 has 13 amino acids. Trimming left V 5 bases short and J 1 base short, with 8 bases between.

V usage is TRBV7-2 and J usage is TRBJ1-1; 9 bases agree with TRBD1. V gave up 4 bases and J gave up 3 bases; unmatched junction bases: 3. CDR1 and CDR2 from the germline V gene are SGHTA and FQGNSA. This CDR3 has 14 residues. CDR3 region: CASSSRTGDTEAFF. The CDR3 nucleotides are TGTGCCAGCAGCTCCCGGACAGGGGACACTGAAGCTTTCTTT.

V and J are TRBV5-1 and TRBJ2-1; 8 bases agree with TRBD2. J was trimmed by 7 bases and V by 2 bases; bases with no gene match: 8. This CDR3 contains 15 residues. Per germline, CDR1 SGHRS and CDR2 YFSETQ. Here the CDR3 DNA reads TGCGCCAGCAGCTTAAGGTCCGGGGGGGGAAATGAGCAGTTCTTC. This codes for CASSLRSGGGNEQFF. Looking up the rest from reference TRBV5-1 and TRBJ2-1 gives the full variable domain: KAGVTQTPRYLIKTRGQQVTLSCSPISGHRSVSWYQQTPGQGLQFLFEYFSETQRNKGNFPGRFSGRQFSNSRSEMNVSTLELGDSALYLCASSLRSGGGNEQFFGPGTRLTVL.

The chain joins TRBV6-1 to TRBJ1-2; D unclear. Per germline, CDR1 MNHNS and CDR2 SASEGT. V lost 4 bases to trimming and J lost 2 bases, with 11 bases between them. The CDR3 contains 14 residues. This CDR3 is CASSGQVVNYGYTF. CDR3 in DNA: TGTGCCAGCAGTGGGCAGGTGGTGAACTATGGCTACACCTTC.

This chain links TRBV6-5 with TRBJ1-1; 7 nucleotides line up with TRBD1. The V gene's germline CDR1 is MNHEY and CDR2 SVGAGI. The CDR3 covers 15 residues. V shed 7 bases and J 4 bases; nucleotides not matched to a gene: 12. In DNA, the CDR3 is TGTGCCAGCACGGGGGTGGTCAGGGGGTCCACTGAAGCTTTCTTT. Translated, it gives CASTGVVRGSTEAFF.